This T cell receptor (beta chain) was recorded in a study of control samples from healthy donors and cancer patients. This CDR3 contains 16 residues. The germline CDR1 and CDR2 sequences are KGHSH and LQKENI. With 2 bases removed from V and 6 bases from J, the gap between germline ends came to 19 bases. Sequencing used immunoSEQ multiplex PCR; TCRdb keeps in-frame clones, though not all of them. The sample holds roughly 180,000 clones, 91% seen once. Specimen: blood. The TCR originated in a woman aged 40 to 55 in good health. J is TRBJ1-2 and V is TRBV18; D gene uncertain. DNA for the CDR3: TGTGCCAGCTCACCAGACCTCGGGTATAACAAGGATGGCTACACCTTC. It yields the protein CASSPDLGYNKDGYTF.